These 2 T cell receptor beta chains were sequenced from one sample in a study of T cells in tumors after PD-1 blockade. The data were produced by immunoSEQ multiplex PCR, yet TCRdb's version contains in-frame clones alone and is incomplete. This sample has around 50,000 clones; approximately 79% occur once, and the top ten carry approximately 7.9%. The sample in question was PBMCs, obtained before anti-PD-1 therapy. The receptors originated from a human donor with advanced basal cell or squamous cell carcinoma (not recorded which).

The chain combines TRBV7-8 with TRBJ1-4; D not resolved. Trimming shortened V by 2 bases and J by 0 bases, and 7 bases separated the two germline ends. Germline-derived CDR1 and CDR2 are SGHVS and FQNEAQ. The CDR3 has 15 amino acids. The CDR3 nucleotides are TGTGCCAGCAGCTTAAGTTCTGCAACTAATGAAAAACTGTTTTTT. Protein sequence: CASSLSSATNEKLFF.

V gene TRBV29-1 combines with J gene TRBJ1-4; D uncertain. CDR1 is SQVTM, CDR2 ANQGSEA, per germline. The CDR3 is made up of 14 amino acids. Trimming removed 4 bases at V and 2 bases at J, with 11 bases between. The DNA for the CDR3 is TGCAGCGTTGTACTCATAGGGACTAATGAAAAACTGTTTTTT. It encodes CSVVLIGTNEKLFF.